This entry concerns a single T cell receptor (beta chain). This clone was detected a few times. Its target antigen remains unknown. Nothing much larger sits one base from this clone, and base qualities are not available. The intended sense of this specimen's time point label: baseline before oral tofacitinib. Peripheral blood and lesional scalp punch biopsies were obtained from patients with alopecia areata. PBMCs were isolated by density centrifugation and stained for CD3, CD4 and CD8, after which CD4+ and CD8+ T cells were sorted on a FACSAria. This sample was included in a study of CD8+ T cells in alopecia areata (dated by TCRdb to the late 2010s). Describing the broader study: Treated patients were enrolled in an open-label pilot trial of oral tofacitinib, 5 to 10 mg twice daily, for moderate-to-severe alopecia areata. Patients on tofacitinib were biopsied at baseline and after 4 and 24 weeks of treatment, and several of the patients also had a later scalp biopsy. TCRbeta CDR3 regions were amplified by immunoSEQ multiplex PCR with 35 Vbeta forward and 13 Jbeta reverse primers. In humans, TCRbeta sequencing was performed on scalp tissue and on sorted CD4+ and CD8+ peripheral blood T cells from healthy controls and from patients with patchy or totalis/universalis alopecia areata. RNA was extracted with the PAXgene miRNA kit for fixed scalp, the miRNeasy kit for PBMCs, and the RNeasy kit for mouse skin. High-throughput TCRbeta sequencing was used to examine T cell clonal expansion in alopecia areata in both the C3H/HeJ mouse model and human patients. Scalp clonality was compared across normal scalp (n=4), patchy alopecia areata scalp (n=8), and alopecia totalis/universalis scalp (n=8). Tofacitinib was administered for 6 to 18 months, and 6 months of follow-up off drug were then conducted to assess delayed response and recurrence.

Library generation was performed with the immunoSEQ multiplex PCR assay. RNA was extracted from all samples and reverse transcribed into cDNA as template for TCR sequencing. SuperScript III was used for first-strand cDNA synthesis, primed with a 2:1 mix of oligo-dT and random hexamers. A synthetic immune receptor repertoire was used to measure amplification bias, and any remaining bias was corrected computationally. Processing in the source paper ran as follows. Raw reads were preprocessed to remove errors, and CDR3 was defined by IMGT conventions from the conserved cysteine to phenylalanine. Clonality was calculated as 1 minus Shannon entropy normalized by log2 of the number of productive unique TCRs. Whether each scalp clone was CD4 or CD8 was inferred by checking scalp TCRbeta sequences against the CD4 and CD8 repertoires from sorted blood. In its TCRdb copy, this immuneACCESS table keeps in-frame sequences only and misses some clones. Where compared with another copy, unresolved V genes explain less than half of these, and the others have no known cause. The D gene and trimming were derived from the DNA, and the V and J assignments and clone size from that table. In all, the sample holds 150,000 to 190,000 clones, and around half of those were seen once. The top ten hold approximately 19% of the sample.

Results the study describes overall, beyond this receptor: Compared with mice, TCR sequences shared between patients were less clear, possibly partly because of HLA diversity across the patient population. Resident alphabeta T cells in normal human skin are also sequenced, complicating scalp TCR repertoire analysis, unlike mouse skin dominated by gammadelta T cells. Compared with normal scalp, lesional scalp, particularly in alopecia totalis/universalis, had higher clonality and more expanded CD8+ clones, which suggests antigenic drive.

The CDR3 goes from the cysteine to the phenylalanine over 18 residues. Only CDR3 DNA is held: 54 bases, read in frame from base 1. V loses 4 bases at its end and J loses 3 bases; junction bases beyond the gene matches: 9. In the germline V gene (reference sequence), CDR1 corresponds to SEHNR and CDR2 to FQNEAQ. This chain joins TRBV7-9 to TRBJ2-1; TRBD2 fits 13 bases in the junction. This TCR came from a human donor with alopecia areata. The sequencing here drew on CD8+ T cells sorted from blood, taken at week 0. The nucleotide sequence is given as TGTGCCAGCAGCTACCCGACTAGCGGGGGGTCGAACTACAATGAGCAGTTCTTC. This encodes CASSYPTSGGSNYNEQFF.